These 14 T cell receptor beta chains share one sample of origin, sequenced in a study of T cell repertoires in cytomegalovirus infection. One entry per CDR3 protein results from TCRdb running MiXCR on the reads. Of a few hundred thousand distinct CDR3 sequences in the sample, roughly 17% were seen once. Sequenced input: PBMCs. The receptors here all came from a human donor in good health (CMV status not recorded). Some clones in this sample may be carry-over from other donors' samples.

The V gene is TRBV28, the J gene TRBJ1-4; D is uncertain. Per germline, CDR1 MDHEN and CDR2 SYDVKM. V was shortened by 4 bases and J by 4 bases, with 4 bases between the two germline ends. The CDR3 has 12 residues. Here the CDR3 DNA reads TGTGCCAGCAGTTCCCTTAATGAAAAACTGTTTTTT. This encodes CASSSLNEKLFF.

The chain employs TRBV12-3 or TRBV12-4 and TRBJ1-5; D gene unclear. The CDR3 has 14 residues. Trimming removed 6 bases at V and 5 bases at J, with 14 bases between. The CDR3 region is CASSLEDGYQPQHF. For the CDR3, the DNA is TGTGCCAGCAGCCTAGAGGACGGATATCAGCCCCAGCATTTT.

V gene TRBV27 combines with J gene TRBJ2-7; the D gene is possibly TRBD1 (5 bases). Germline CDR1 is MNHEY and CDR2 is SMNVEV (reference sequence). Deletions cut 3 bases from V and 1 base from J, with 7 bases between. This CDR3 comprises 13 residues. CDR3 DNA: TGTGCCAGCAGTTTTCCAGGGTCCTACGAGCAGTACTTC. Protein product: CASSFPGSYEQYF.

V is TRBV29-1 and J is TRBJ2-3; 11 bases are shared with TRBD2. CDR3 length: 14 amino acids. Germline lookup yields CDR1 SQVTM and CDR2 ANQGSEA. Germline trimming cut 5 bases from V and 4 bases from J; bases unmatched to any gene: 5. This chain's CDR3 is CSVRLAGGPDTQYF. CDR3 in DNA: TGCAGCGTTCGCTTAGCGGGGGGGCCAGATACGCAGTATTTT.

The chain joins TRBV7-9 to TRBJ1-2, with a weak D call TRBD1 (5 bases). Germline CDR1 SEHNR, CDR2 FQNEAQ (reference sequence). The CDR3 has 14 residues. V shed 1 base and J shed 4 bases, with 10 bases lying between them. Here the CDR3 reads CASSLEGLRYGYTF. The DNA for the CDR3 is TGTGCCAGCAGCTTAGAGGGACTACGCTATGGCTACACCTTC.

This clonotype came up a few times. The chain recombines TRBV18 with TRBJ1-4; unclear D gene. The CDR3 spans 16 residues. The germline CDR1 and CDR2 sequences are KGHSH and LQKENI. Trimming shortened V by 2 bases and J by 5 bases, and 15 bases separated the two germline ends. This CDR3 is CASSPESNLRNEKLFF. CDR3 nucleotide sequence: TGTGCCAGCTCACCAGAATCAAACCTACGGAATGAAAAACTGTTTTTT.

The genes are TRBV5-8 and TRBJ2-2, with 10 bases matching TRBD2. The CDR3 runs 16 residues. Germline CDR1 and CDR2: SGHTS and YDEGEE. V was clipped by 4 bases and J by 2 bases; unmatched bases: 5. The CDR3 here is CASSPSGGLNTGELFF. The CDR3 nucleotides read TGTGCCAGCAGCCCTAGCGGGGGCCTCAACACCGGGGAGCTGTTTTTT.

CDR3 DNA sequence: TGTGCCAGCAGACCGCGGACAGGGGGACTCAGCACTGAAGCTTTCTTT. This codes for CASRPRTGGLSTEAFF. The chain is built from TRBV5-4 and TRBJ1-1; TRBD1 agrees at 10 bases. Trimming cost V 5 bases and J 4 bases; bases outside gene matches: 11. The CDR3 has 16 amino acids. The germline gives CDR1 SGHNT, CDR2 YYREEE (reference sequence).

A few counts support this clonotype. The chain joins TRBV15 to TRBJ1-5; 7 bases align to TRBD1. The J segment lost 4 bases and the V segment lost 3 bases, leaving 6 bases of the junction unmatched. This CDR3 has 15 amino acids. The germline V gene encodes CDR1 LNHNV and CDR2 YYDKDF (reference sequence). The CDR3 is CATSRRQGPNQPQHF. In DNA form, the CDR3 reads TGTGCCACCAGCAGGAGACAGGGCCCTAATCAGCCCCAGCATTTT.

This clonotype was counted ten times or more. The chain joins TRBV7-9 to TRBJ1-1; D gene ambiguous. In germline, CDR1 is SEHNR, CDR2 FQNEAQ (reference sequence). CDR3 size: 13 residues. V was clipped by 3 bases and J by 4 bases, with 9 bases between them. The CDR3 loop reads CASSFGMGTEAFF. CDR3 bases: TGTGCCAGCAGCTTCGGGATGGGCACTGAAGCTTTCTTT.

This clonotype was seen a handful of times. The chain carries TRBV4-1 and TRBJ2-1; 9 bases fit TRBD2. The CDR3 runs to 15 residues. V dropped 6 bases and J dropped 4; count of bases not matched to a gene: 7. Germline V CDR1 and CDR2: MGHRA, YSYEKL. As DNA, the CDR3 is TGCGCCAGCAGACGATTAGCGGGGGCTTACAATGAGCAGTTCTTC. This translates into CASRRLAGAYNEQFF.

CDR3 loop: CASSPTFGPNNSPLHF. The CDR3 nucleotides are TGTGCCAGCAGCCCGACGTTTGGGCCCAATAATTCACCCCTCCACTTT. The chain recombines TRBV7-9 with TRBJ1-6, with D uncertain. CDR3 length: 16 amino acids. The ends were cut back, 5 bases at V and 5 bases at J, with 16 bases in the middle. The germline V gene has CDR1 SEHNR and CDR2 FQNEAQ (reference sequence).

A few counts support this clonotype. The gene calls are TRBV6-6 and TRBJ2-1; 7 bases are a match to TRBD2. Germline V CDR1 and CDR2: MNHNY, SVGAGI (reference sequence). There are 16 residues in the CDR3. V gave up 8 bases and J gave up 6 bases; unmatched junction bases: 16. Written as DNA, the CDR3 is TGTGCCAGCTGGATCAGTCTAGGGACGGGGGGCAATGAGCAGTTCTTC. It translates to CASWISLGTGGNEQFF.

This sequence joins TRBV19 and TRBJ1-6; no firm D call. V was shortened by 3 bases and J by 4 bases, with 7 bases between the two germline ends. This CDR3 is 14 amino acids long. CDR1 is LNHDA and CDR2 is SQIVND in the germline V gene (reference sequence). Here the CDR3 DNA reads TGTGCCAGTAGTATGGGCCAGTATAATTCACCCCTCCACTTT. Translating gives CASSMGQYNSPLHF.